Listed here is a single TCR beta chain. The sample is drawn from a study of blood T cells in healthy people across ages. The CDR3 has 17 amino acids. V shed 4 bases and J 9 bases; nucleotides not matched to a gene: 20. Germline lookup yields CDR1 SGDLS and CDR2 YYNGEE. Next came a second PCR, run for roughly 7 to 12 cycles, which used a sample-barcoded 5' primer along with a J-beta primer mix. TCRdb itself ran the 5' RACE reads through MiXCR, one entry per CDR3 protein. This table holds about 730,000 distinct CDR3 sequences, roughly 41% found once. Material for sequencing was blood. J is TRBJ1-2 and V is TRBV9; TRBD1 matches at 8 bases. This clonotype was sampled from a woman aged 55-70 years in good health. CDR3 in DNA: TGTGCCAGCAGCCCCGTGACGACCCGGACAGGGCTTATGAGCTACACCTTC. Its translation: CASSPVTTRTGLMSYTF. Full variable domain (outside the CDR3, taken from reference TRBV9 and TRBJ1-2): DSGVTQTPKHLITATGQRVTLRCSPRSGDLSVYWYQQSLDQGLQFLIQYYNGEERAKGNILERFSAQQFPDLHSELNLSSLELGDSALYFCASSPVTTRTGLMSYTFGSGTRLTVV.